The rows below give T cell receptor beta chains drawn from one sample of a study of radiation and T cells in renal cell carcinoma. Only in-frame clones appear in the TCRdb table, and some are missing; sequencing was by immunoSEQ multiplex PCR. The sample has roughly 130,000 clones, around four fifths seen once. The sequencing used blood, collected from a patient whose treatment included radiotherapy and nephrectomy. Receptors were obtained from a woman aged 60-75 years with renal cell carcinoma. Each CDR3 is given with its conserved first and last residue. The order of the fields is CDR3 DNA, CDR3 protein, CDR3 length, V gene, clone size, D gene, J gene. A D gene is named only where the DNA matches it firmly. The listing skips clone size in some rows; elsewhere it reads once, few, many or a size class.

DNA: TGTGCCAGCAGCAGAAACGCAGGGGACACTGAAGCTTTCTTT
CDR3: CASSRNAGDTEAFF
length: 14
V: TRBV7-2
size: NA
D: NA
J: TRBJ1-1

DNA: TGCGCCAGCAGCTGGGACCTCCGGGACAGTGGAGAGAACACTGAAGCTTTCTTT
CDR3: CASSWDLRDSGENTEAFF
length: 18
V: TRBV5-1
size: NA
D: TRBD1
J: TRBJ1-1

DNA: TGTGCCAGCAGACAGGGGGCGCCCTACGAGCAGTACTTC
CDR3: CASRQGAPYEQYF
length: 13
V: TRBV2
size: few
D: TRBD1
J: TRBJ2-7

DNA: TGTGCCTGGAGTGTACAACAAGTGGAAAAACTGTTTTTT
CDR3: CAWSVQQVEKLFF
length: 13
V: TRBV30
size: NA
D: NA
J: TRBJ1-4

DNA: TGTGCCAGCAGTTACGGAGTGGATCAGCCCCAGCATTTT
CDR3: CASSYGVDQPQHF
length: 13
V: TRBV6-6
size: NA
D: NA
J: TRBJ1-5

DNA: TGTGCCAGCAGTTTAATAAGGGTAGGGGAGCAGTACTTC
CDR3: CASSLIRVGEQYF
length: 13
V: TRBV28
size: once
D: NA
J: TRBJ2-7

DNA: TGTGCCAGCAGCCCTAGTGGACAAAGGGCGCAGTATTTT
CDR3: CASSPSGQRAQYF
length: 13
V: TRBV4-2
size: NA
D: NA
J: TRBJ2-3

DNA: TGTGCCAGCTTTTCCGCCCATCCTGAAGCTTTCTTT
CDR3: CASFSAHPEAFF
length: 12
V: TRBV28
size: NA
D: NA
J: TRBJ1-1

DNA: TGTGCCAGCACACTCCACTACGAGCAGTACTTC
CDR3: CASTLHYEQYF
length: 11
V: TRBV6-1
size: NA
D: NA
J: TRBJ2-7

DNA: TGCGCCAGCAGAGGTCTAAGCTCCTACGAGCAGTACTTC
CDR3: CASRGLSSYEQYF
length: 13
V: TRBV5-1
size: NA
D: NA
J: TRBJ2-7

DNA: TGCGCCAGCAGCTTGGGGACAGGGGGCAATCAGCCCCAGCATTTT
CDR3: CASSLGTGGNQPQHF
length: 15
V: TRBV5-1
size: NA
D: TRBD1
J: TRBJ1-5

DNA: TGTGCCAGCAGTTTCTGGGGGACAGGGGACGAAAAACTGTTTTTT
CDR3: CASSFWGTGDEKLFF
length: 15
V: TRBV27
size: few
D: TRBD1
J: TRBJ1-4

DNA: TGCGCCAGCAGCTTGTACGGAAACTCCTACGAGCAGTACTTC
CDR3: CASSLYGNSYEQYF
length: 14
V: TRBV5-1
size: few
D: NA
J: TRBJ2-7

DNA: TGCAGTGCCGGCGGGGAGACTGAAGCTTTCTTT
CDR3: CSAGGETEAFF
length: 11
V: TRBV20-1
size: NA
D: NA
J: TRBJ1-1

DNA: TGCGCCAGCAGCCAAGTCGGCAGTTACTATGGCTACACCTTC
CDR3: CASSQVGSYYGYTF
length: 14
V: TRBV4-1
size: NA
D: NA
J: TRBJ1-2

DNA: TGTGCCAGCAGCCCAATTGGATTGAACAATGAGCAGTTCTTC
CDR3: CASSPIGLNNEQFF
length: 14
V: TRBV7-2
size: NA
D: NA
J: TRBJ2-1